This TCR beta chain was captured in a study of CD8+CD57+ T cells in acquired aplastic anemia (dated 2018 in TCRdb). General notes on the study: A mean of roughly 2.9 ug of DNA, ranging from roughly 0.19 to 27.4 ug, was extracted from sorted CD4+ and CD8+ cells. Mean read counts for healthy donor samples were about 10 million for CD4+ cells and 11.0 million for CD8+ cells.

Beyond this particular receptor, the publication reports: Patients and healthy controls showed no significant difference in CD8+ Simpson's diversity (P=0.060). Roughly 31 CD8+ CDR3 sequences were shared between patients and controls but appeared highly expressed in patients and within their immunodominant clones.

In this study, sorted CD4+ and CD8+ T cells from the blood of healthy subjects and of severe aplastic anemia patients had their TCR repertoires deep-sequenced. Ficoll-Paque density gradient centrifugation was used to isolate peripheral blood mononuclear cells. CD4+ and CD8+ T cells were sorted by FACS or magnetic beads before DNA extraction. This clonotype turned up a few times. Its antigen has not been determined. No much larger clone is present one base from it, and per-base qualities are unavailable. At the junction V is shortened by 4 bases and J by 9 bases, with 13 bases in between. Inclusive of the bounding cysteine and phenylalanine, the CDR3 is 13 residues long. The kept DNA is CDR3 alone, 39 bases in frame from the first base. The germline V gene (reference sequence) yields MNHEY for CDR1 and SMNVEV for CDR2. Genomic DNA was used as template for profiling of TCR beta VDJ combinations and CDR3 sequences. An Illumina HiSeq 2000 was the platform used for TCR repertoire sequencing. Under the source paper's analysis protocol: TRBV/TRBJ rearrangement plots, CDR3 size and DJ length profiles, and Simpson's diversity index were used to assess repertoires. The most abundant DNA sequence in the deep sequencing data was taken as the immunodominant clone. CDR3 amino acid sequences were screened for sharing across subjects and compared with published repertoires and the VDJdb database. TCRdb redid the processing of the public reads, applying fastp at Q25 and MiXCR, and retained in-frame beta chains. Under each unique CDR3 protein, matching rows form one entry showing the most common genes and DNA. For this entry, the V and J calls and clone size follow TCRdb and not the study's own pipeline. The sample contains around 190,000 distinct CDR3 sequences, under 65% of them found a single time. 29% of the sample is in the top ten clones.

Sequenced material: sorted CD4+, CD8+, or CD8+CD57+ T cells (not recorded which) from PBMCs. This receptor chain uses TRBV27 and TRBJ2-1, with TRBD2 as a weak D call on 5 bases. The origin of this receptor is a human donor in good health. The CDR3 amino acid sequence is: CASSSQRYFEQFF. At the DNA level, the sequence is TGTGCCAGCAGTTCCCAGCGGTATTTTGAGCAGTTCTTC.